The 13 T cell receptor beta chains presented below share a single source sample, sequenced in a study of blood T cell repertoires in COVID-19. The assay was immunoSEQ multiplex PCR, and TCRdb's table has in-frame clones only and misses some. This table holds over 250,000 clones, 83% found once. Sequencing was done on a sample of peripheral blood. The receptors stem from a woman between 45 and 60 years old who had recovered from COVID-19.

The CDR3 spells CASSLPGANQPQHF. The CDR3 nucleotides are TGTGCCAGCAGCTTACCAGGTGCCAATCAGCCCCAGCATTTT. The chain uses TRBV5-4 and TRBJ1-5; D gene uncertain. V shed 2 bases and J shed 3 bases, with 9 bases lying between them. This CDR3 is built from 14 residues. The germline V gene has CDR1 SGHNT and CDR2 YYREEE (reference sequence).

This chain uses TRBV12-3 or TRBV12-4 with TRBJ2-1, with TRBD2 identical over 8 bases. The CDR3 consists of 12 residues. After removal of 8 bases from V and 9 bases from J, the junction contained 6 bases not matched to a gene. In DNA form, the CDR3 reads TGTGCCAGCTCCTTAGCGGGGATTGAGCAGTTCTTC. This codes for CASSLAGIEQFF.

This clone was observed once. V is TRBV6-1 and J is TRBJ1-2, with no clear D. The V gene's germline CDR1 is MNHNS and CDR2 SASEGT. V was clipped by 2 bases and J by 8 bases, with 6 bases between them. CDR3 length equals 11 residues. The CDR3 DNA sequence: TGTGCCAGCAGTGAATTTCCGGGCTACACCTTC. The encoded protein is CASSEFPGYTF.

The chain has TRBV7-2 and TRBJ2-4, with TRBD1 identical over 10 bases. CDR1 is SGHTA and CDR2 is FQGNSA in the germline V gene. V lost 4 bases to trimming and J lost 0 bases; unmatched junction nucleotides: 3. The CDR3 runs to 16 residues. DNA of the CDR3: TGTGCCAGCAGCTCGGGACAGGGGTTAGCCAAAAACATTCAGTACTTC. Translation gives CASSSGQGLAKNIQYF.

The chain combines TRBV18 with TRBJ2-7; 14 positions agree with TRBD2. This CDR3 contains 16 residues. The J segment lost 5 bases and the V segment lost 4 bases, leaving 7 bases of the junction unmatched. CDR1 and CDR2 (germline): KGHSH, LQKENI. CDR3 protein: CASSRLAGGAVDEQYF. The CDR3 region has the DNA TGTGCCAGCTCACGACTAGCGGGGGGGGCCGTAGACGAGCAGTACTTC. Filled out from reference TRBV18 and TRBJ2-7, the complete variable domain reads NAGVMQNPRHLVRRRGQEARLRCSPMKGHSHVYWYRQLPEEGLKFMVYLQKENIIDESGMPKERFSAEFPKEGPSILRIQQVVRGDSAAYFCASSRLAGGAVDEQYFGPGTRLTVT.

The V and J genes are TRBV9 and TRBJ2-7; 11 bases line up with TRBD1. The CDR3 runs to 15 residues. Germline-derived CDR1 and CDR2 are SGDLS and YYNGEE. V was pared by 3 bases and J by 1 base, with 3 bases of the junction left unmatched. The DNA for the CDR3 is TGTGCCAGCAGCGGCGGGACAGGGGGTTCCTACGAGCAGTACTTC. Protein: CASSGGTGGSYEQYF.

This chain joins TRBV3-1 (or the pseudogene TRBV3-2) and TRBJ2-3, with D perhaps matching TRBD1 (5 bases). This CDR3 has 15 residues. Per germline, CDR1 LGHDT and CDR2 YNNKEL (reference sequence). V lost 5 bases, J lost 2 bases, and 14 bases lay in between. The chain's CDR3 is CASSTETGTTDTQYF. In DNA form, the CDR3 reads TGTGCCAGCAGCACCGAAACAGGAACCACAGATACGCAGTATTTT.

The table lists this clone with a count of one. The rearrangement links TRBV29-1 to TRBJ2-7; 9 bases match TRBD1. The CDR3 consists of 13 residues. The junction had 5 bases not matched to a gene; V was cut back by 7 bases and J by 1 base. Per the germline V gene, CDR1 is SQVTM and CDR2 is ANQGSEA. CDR3 in amino acids: CSATGTGSYEQYF. In DNA, the CDR3 is TGCAGCGCTACCGGGACAGGGTCCTACGAGCAGTACTTC.

Comment on this clone: Other DNA variants within this sample encode the same CDR3. The rearrangement joins TRBV5-1 to TRBJ2-3; D gene ambiguous. Trimming removed 0 bases from V and 1 base from J, with 3 bases in between. The CDR3 covers 13 residues. The germline V gene has CDR1 SGHRS and CDR2 YFSETQ. For the CDR3, the DNA is TGCGCCAGCAGCTTGGCAGGCACAGATACGCAGTATTTT. Translating it yields CASSLAGTDTQYF.

Worth noting for this clone: The same CDR3 can be traced to other DNA sequences in this sample. V and J are TRBV5-1 and TRBJ2-1; maybe TRBD2 (6 bases). Germline loops: CDR1 SGHRS, CDR2 YFSETQ. The CDR3 length is 15 residues. V was shortened by 4 bases and J by 0 bases, with 11 bases between the two germline ends. CDR3 DNA: TGCGCCAGCAGCCTAGACGGGAGCTCCTACAATGAGCAGTTCTTC. It encodes CASSLDGSSYNEQFF.

This clone was counted once. This chain uses TRBV19 with TRBJ2-6; weak D call: TRBD2 (5 bases). The germline CDR1 and CDR2 sequences are LNHDA and SQIVND (reference sequence). The CDR3 sequence is 17 residues long. The ends were cut back, 6 bases at V and 0 bases at J, with 15 bases in the middle. The DNA for the CDR3 is TGTGCCAGTAGGGAGAGGGCCCTCTACTCTGGGGCCAACGTCCTGACTTTC. Translated, it gives CASRERALYSGANVLTF.

The J gene is TRBJ2-1, the V gene TRBV3-1 (or the pseudogene TRBV3-2), with 11 nucleotides matching TRBD2. The CDR3 has 19 amino acids. Germline values: CDR1 LGHDT, CDR2 YNNKEL (reference sequence). V gave up 2 bases and J gave up 3 bases; unmatched junction bases: 12. The CDR3 DNA is TGTGCCAGCAGCCAACCTAGCGGGAGGCCCTCACAGGGCTACAATGAGCAGTTCTTC. Amino acids: CASSQPSGRPSQGYNEQFF.

The chain is built from TRBV7-9 and TRBJ2-1; 11 bases map to TRBD2. The CDR3 is made up of 15 amino acids. CDR1 is SEHNR and CDR2 is FQNEAQ in the germline V gene (reference sequence). V dropped 5 bases and J dropped 5; count of bases not matched to a gene: 5. CDR3 sequence (DNA): TGTGCCAGCAGCCATAGCGGGGGGGCTGACAATGAGCAGTTCTTC. Protein sequence: CASSHSGGADNEQFF.